What follows is one T cell receptor beta chain and its context. Its antigen is not identified. The record originates from a study of shared clonotypes between healthy human individuals. Study-wide results and caveats: Relative to memory subsets, naive subsets generally showed larger estimated richness.

The repertoire was sequenced with immunoSEQ multiplex PCR; TCRdb's copy has only in-frame clones and lacks some. The sample gives 2,500,000 or so clones, approximately 93% of which show up once; around 0.4% is in the top ten. V trimming: 4 bases; J trimming: 4 bases; junction bases outside the gene matches: 2. Germline CDR1 is LGHNA and CDR2 is YSLEER. The CDR3 is made up of 15 amino acids. The sequence was obtained from a man between 18 and 29 years old in good health. Some clones in this sample may be carry-over from other donors' samples. Sequencing was performed on naive CD4+ T cells from PBMCs. This sample's subset: CD45RA+ positively selected. The chain links TRBV4-3 to TRBJ2-1; 12 bases map to TRBD2. The CDR3 DNA reads as TGCGCCAGCAGCCTCGGACTAGCGGGGTACAATGAGCAGTTCTTC. Its translation: CASSLGLAGYNEQFF.